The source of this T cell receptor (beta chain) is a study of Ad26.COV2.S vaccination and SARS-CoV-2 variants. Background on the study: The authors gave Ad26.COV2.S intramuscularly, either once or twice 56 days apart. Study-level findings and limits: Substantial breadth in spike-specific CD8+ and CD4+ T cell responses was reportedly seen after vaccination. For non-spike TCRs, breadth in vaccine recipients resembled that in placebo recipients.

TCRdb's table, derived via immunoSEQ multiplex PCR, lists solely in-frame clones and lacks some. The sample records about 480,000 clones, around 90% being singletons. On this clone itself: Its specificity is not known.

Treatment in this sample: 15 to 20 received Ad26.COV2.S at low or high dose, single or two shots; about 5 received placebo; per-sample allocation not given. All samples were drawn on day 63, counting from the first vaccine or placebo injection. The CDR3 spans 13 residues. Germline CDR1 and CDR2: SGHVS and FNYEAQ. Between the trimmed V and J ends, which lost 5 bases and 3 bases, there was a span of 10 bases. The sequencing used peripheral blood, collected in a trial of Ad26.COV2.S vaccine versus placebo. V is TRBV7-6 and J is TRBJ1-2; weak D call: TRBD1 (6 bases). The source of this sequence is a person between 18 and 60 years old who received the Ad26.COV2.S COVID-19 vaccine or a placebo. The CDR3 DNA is TGTGCCAGCAGCGCGGGGGCGGACTATGGCTACACCTTC. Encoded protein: CASSAGADYGYTF.